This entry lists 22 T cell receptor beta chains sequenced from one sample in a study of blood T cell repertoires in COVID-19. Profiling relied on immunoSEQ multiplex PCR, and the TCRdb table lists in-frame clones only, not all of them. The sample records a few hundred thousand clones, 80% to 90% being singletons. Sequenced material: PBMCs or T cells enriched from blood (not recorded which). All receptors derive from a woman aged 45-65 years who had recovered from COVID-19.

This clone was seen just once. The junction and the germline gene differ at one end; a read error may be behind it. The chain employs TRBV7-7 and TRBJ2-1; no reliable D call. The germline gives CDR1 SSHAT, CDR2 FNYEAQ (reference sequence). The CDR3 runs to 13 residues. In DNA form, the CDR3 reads TGTGCTAGCAGCTTAGCTGGGCCGGATGAGCAGTTCTTC. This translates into CASSLAGPDEQFF.

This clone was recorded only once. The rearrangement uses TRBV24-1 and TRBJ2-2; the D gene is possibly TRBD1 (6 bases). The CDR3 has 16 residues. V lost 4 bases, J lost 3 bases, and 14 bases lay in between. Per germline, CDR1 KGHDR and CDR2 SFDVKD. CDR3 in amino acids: CATSDRQEWDTGELFF. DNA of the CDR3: TGTGCCACCAGTGACAGACAGGAATGGGACACCGGGGAGCTGTTTTTT.

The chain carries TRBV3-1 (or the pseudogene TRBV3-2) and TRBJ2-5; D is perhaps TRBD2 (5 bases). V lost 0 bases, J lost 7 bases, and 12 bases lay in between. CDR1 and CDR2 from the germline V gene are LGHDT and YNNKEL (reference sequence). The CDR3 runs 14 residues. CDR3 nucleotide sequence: TGTGCCAGCAGCCAAGAGAGCCAAAGCGGGACCCAGTACTTC. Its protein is CASSQESQSGTQYF.

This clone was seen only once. Here the CDR3 DNA reads TGTGCCAGCAGCATAGGACAGGGTTTCACTGAAGCTTTCTTT. Translating it yields CASSIGQGFTEAFF. The V gene is TRBV9, the J gene TRBJ1-1; 8 bases are shared with TRBD1. V was clipped by 4 bases and J by 4 bases; unmatched bases: 6. CDR1 SGDLS and CDR2 YYNGEE come from the germline V gene. This CDR3 contains 14 residues. Filled out from reference TRBV9 and TRBJ1-1, the complete variable domain reads DSGVTQTPKHLITATGQRVTLRCSPRSGDLSVYWYQQSLDQGLQFLIQYYNGEERAKGNILERFSAQQFPDLHSELNLSSLELGDSALYFCASSIGQGFTEAFFGQGTRLTVV.

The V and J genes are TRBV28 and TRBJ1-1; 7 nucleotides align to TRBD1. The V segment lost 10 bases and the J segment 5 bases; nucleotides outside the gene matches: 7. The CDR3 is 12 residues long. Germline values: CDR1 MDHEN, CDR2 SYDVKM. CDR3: CATLTGFTEAFF. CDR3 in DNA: TGTGCCACCTTGACAGGGTTTACTGAAGCTTTCTTT.

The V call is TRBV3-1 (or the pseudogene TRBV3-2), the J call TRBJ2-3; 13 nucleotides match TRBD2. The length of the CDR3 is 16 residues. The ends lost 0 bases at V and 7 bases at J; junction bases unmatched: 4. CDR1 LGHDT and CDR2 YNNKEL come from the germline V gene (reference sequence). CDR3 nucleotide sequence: TGTGCCAGCAGCCAAGAATGGACTAGCGGGAGAAATACGCAGTATTTT. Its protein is CASSQEWTSGRNTQYF.

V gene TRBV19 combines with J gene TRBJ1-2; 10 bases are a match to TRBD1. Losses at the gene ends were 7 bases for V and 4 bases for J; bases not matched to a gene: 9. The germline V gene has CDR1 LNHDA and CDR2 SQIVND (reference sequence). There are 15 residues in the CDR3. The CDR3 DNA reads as TGTGCCAGTACCCCCCGGACAGGGGGGACCTATGGCTACACCTTC. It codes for CASTPRTGGTYGYTF.

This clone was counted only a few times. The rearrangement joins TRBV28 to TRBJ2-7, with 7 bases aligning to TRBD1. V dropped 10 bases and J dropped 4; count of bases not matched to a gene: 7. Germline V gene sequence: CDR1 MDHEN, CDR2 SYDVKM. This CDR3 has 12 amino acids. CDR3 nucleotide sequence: TGTGCCACTCAGGGCAGGGGGTACGAGCAGTACTTC. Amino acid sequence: CATQGRGYEQYF.

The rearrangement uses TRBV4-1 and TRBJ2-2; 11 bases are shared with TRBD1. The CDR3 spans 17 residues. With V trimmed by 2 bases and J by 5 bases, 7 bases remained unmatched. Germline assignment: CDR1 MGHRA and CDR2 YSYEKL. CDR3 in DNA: TGCGCCAGCAGCCAACTGACCGGGACAGGGGGAACCGGGGAGCTGTTTTTT. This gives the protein CASSQLTGTGGTGELFF.

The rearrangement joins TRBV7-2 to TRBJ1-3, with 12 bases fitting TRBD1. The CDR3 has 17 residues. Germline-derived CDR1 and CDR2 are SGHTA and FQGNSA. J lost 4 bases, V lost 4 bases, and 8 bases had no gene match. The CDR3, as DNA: TGTGCCAGCAGCTCGCCACCGGGACAGGGGGCGGGAAACACCATATATTTT. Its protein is CASSSPPGQGAGNTIYF.

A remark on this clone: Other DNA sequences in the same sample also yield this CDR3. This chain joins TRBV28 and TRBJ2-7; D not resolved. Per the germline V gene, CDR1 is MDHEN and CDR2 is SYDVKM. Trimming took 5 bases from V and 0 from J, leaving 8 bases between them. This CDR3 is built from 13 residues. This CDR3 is CASSRQHSYEQYF. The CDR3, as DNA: TGTGCCAGCAGTCGACAACACTCCTACGAGCAGTACTTC.

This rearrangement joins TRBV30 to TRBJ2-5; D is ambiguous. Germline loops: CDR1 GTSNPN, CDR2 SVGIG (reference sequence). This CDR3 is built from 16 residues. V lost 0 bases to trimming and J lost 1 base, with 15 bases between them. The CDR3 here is CAWSVPLRRSQETQYF. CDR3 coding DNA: TGTGCCTGGAGTGTCCCCCTGAGGCGGTCCCAAGAGACCCAGTACTTC.

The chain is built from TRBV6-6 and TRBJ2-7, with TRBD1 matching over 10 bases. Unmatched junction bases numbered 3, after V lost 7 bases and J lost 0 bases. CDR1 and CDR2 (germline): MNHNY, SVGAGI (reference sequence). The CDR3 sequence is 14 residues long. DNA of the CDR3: TGTGCCAGCACTGACAGGGGGCCCTCCTACGAGCAGTACTTC. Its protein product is CASTDRGPSYEQYF.

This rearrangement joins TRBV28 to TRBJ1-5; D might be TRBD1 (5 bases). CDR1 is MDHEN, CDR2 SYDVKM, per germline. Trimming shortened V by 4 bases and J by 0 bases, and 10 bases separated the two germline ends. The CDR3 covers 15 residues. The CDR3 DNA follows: TGTGCCAGCAGTTATGGGGCGAGTAGCAATCAGCCCCAGCATTTT. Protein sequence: CASSYGASSNQPQHF.

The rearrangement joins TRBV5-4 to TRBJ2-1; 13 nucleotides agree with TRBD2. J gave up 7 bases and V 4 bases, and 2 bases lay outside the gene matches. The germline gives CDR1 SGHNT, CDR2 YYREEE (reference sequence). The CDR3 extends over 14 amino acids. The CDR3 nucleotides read TGTGCCAGCAGCCCGGGACTAGCGGGAAATGAGCAGTTCTTC. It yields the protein CASSPGLAGNEQFF.

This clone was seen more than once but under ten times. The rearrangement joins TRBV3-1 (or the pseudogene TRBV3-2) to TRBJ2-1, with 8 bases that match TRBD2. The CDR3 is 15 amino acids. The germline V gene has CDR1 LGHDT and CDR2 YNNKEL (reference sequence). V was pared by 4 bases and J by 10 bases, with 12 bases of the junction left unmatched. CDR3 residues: CASSRPPPGGPEQFF. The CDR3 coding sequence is TGTGCCAGCAGCCGACCCCCCCCGGGAGGGCCGGAGCAGTTCTTC.

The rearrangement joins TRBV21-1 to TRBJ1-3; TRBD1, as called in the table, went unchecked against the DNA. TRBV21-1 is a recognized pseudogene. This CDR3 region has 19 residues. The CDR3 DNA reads TGTGCCAGCAGCAAACCCTCAGGGACAGTCCTAACCTCTGGAAACACCATATATTTT. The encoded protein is CASSKPSGTVLTSGNTIYF.

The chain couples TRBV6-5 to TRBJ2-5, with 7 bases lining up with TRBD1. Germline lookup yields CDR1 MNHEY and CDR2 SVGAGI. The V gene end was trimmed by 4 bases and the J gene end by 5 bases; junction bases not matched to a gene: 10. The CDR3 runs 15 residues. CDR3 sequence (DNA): TGTGCCAGCAGTTCTCTACAGGGGTGGAGGGAGACCCAGTACTTC. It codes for CASSSLQGWRETQYF.

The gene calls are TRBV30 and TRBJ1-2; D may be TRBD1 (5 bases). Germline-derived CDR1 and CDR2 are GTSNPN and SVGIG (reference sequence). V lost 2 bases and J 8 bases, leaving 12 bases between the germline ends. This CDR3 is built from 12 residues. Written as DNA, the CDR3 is TGTGCCTGGAGTTTAGGGGTGGGAGGCTACACCTTC. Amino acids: CAWSLGVGGYTF. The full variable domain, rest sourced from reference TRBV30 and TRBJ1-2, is SQTIHQWPATLVQPVGSPLSLECTVEGTSNPNLYWYRQAAGRGLQLLFYSVGIGQISSEVPQNLSASRPQDRQFILSSKKLLLSDSGFYLCAWSLGVGGYTFGSGTRLTVV.

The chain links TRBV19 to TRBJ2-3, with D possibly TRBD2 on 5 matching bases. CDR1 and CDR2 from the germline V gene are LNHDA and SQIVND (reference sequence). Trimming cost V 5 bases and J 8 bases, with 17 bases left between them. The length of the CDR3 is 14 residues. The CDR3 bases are TGTGCCAGTAGTCCGGCCGGGGATATCGGTACGCAGTATTTT. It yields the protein CASSPAGDIGTQYF.

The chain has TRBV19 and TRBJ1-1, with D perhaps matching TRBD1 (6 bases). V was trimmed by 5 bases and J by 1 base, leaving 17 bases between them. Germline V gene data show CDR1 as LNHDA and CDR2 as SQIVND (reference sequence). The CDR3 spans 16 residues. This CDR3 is CASSPHRVSENTEAFF. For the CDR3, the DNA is TGTGCCAGTAGTCCCCACAGGGTTTCAGAGAACACTGAAGCTTTCTTT. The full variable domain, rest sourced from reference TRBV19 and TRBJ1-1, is DGGITQSPKYLFRKEGQNVTLSCEQNLNHDAMYWYRQDPGQGLRLIYYSQIVNDFQKGDIAEGYSVSREKKESFPLTVTSAQKNPTAFYLCASSPHRVSENTEAFFGQGTRLTVV.

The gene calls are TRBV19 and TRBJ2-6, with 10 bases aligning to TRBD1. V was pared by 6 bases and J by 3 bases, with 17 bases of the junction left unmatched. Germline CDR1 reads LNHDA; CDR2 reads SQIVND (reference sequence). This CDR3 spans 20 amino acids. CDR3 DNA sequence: TGTGCCAGTAGCCCCGGGACAGGGGCTCTTACGGAGCTTGGGGCCAACGTCCTGACTTTC. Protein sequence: CASSPGTGALTELGANVLTF.